This TCR beta chain was recorded in a study of shared clonotypes between healthy human individuals. The overall study: The composition of the donors was a couple of women and three men aged 18 to 49. Study outcomes and limitations: The researchers took only blood, and tissue repertoires probably look different.

V gave up 6 bases and J gave up 8 bases, with 19 bases separating them. This CDR3 region has 14 residues. Germline CDR1 reads MNHEY; CDR2 reads SVGAGI. For every subset, genomic DNA was evenly distributed across several immunoSEQ plates. The unsorted PBMC replicate PCRs were performed with roughly 280 ng DNA, tens of thousands of T cell genomes. Only in-frame clones appear in the TCRdb table, and some are missing; sequencing was by immunoSEQ multiplex PCR. The table includes about 560,000 clones, roughly four fifths detected once. Regarding this clone: Its specificity is unknown.

Sequences were obtained from PBMCs. The chain is built from TRBV6-5 and TRBJ1-2; D is unresolved. The receptor comes from a woman aged 35 to 49 in good health. Some clones in this sample may be carry-over from other donors' samples. CDR3 sequence reads: CASRYTRSGAGYTF. The CDR3, as DNA: TGTGCCAGCAGATACACACGGTCGGGTGCCGGCTACACCTTC.